This TCR beta chain was sequenced for a study of blood T cell dynamics during melanoma immunotherapy. Produced via immunoSEQ multiplex PCR; TCRdb's table is partial and in-frame only. Seen here are 11,000 to 15,000 clones, 65% to 90% observed once, and the top ten hold 6% to 7.5%. Trimming shortened V by 3 bases and J by 3 bases, and 17 bases separated the two germline ends. This CDR3 contains 16 residues. CDR1 is SGHTA and CDR2 is FQGNSA in the germline V gene. Sample time point: pre-treatment baseline. The V call is TRBV7-2, the J call TRBJ1-2; TRBD1 is a possible D gene (5 bases). The source of this sequence is a human donor with melanoma. Sequencing used blood, obtained from a patient treated with checkpoint blockade. CDR3 nucleotide sequence: TGTGCCAGCAGCTTGGGGCGTGGCAGGGTGGACTATGGCTACACCTTC. Translated, it gives CASSLGRGRVDYGYTF.